The 7 T cell receptor beta chains listed next were all sequenced from one sample in a study of beta chain features in type 1 diabetes. Overall study findings and caveats: A moderate, significant TCRB CDR3 shortening appeared in type 1 diabetes across four CD4+ subsets.

Reverse transcribing all isolated RNA meant expressed TCRB transcripts were sequenced. The method was immunoSEQ multiplex PCR; TCRdb's version includes in-frame clones alone and lacks a portion of them. Among around 250,000 clones, 24% were seen once, and the ten largest hold 0.012%. These receptors have no known antigen. Sequences were obtained from naive CD4+ T cells from blood. Every receptor here comes from a young woman with type 1 diabetes.

This rearrangement joins TRBV29-1 to TRBJ1-2, with TRBD1 matching 11 bases. V lost 6 bases, J lost 0 bases, and 0 bases stayed unmatched. Germline-derived CDR1 and CDR2 are SQVTM and ANQGSEA. The CDR3 sequence is 13 residues long. In DNA form, the CDR3 reads TGCAGCGTGGGACAGGGGGCTAACTATGGCTACACCTTC. It encodes CSVGQGANYGYTF.

This rearrangement joins TRBV5-1 to TRBJ2-7; 9 nucleotides match TRBD2. V shed 0 bases and J 2 bases; nucleotides not matched to a gene: 6. Germline V lookup: CDR1 SGHRS, CDR2 YFSETQ. The CDR3 totals 16 residues. The CDR3 spells CASSLDRAGGPYEQYF. The CDR3 DNA reads as TGCGCCAGCAGCTTGGACCGAGCGGGAGGACCCTACGAGCAGTACTTC.

The V call is TRBV5-1, the J call TRBJ1-1, with D perhaps matching TRBD1 (5 bases). The CDR3 runs 13 residues. The V and J ends lost 3 bases and 1 base respectively, with 7 bases between them. Germline CDR1 and CDR2: SGHRS and YFSETQ. The CDR3 loop is CASSYQGNTEAFF. Here the CDR3 DNA reads TGCGCCAGCAGCTATCAGGGGAACACTGAAGCTTTCTTT.

This clone turned up a few times. This rearrangement joins TRBV5-1 to TRBJ2-7, with TRBD1 matching over 7 bases. Germline V gives CDR1 SGHRS, CDR2 YFSETQ. V lost 4 bases to trimming and J lost 4 bases; unmatched junction nucleotides: 5. The CDR3 is made up of 13 amino acids. The CDR3 DNA sequence: TGCGCCAGCAGCCCGGACAGGCCATACGAGCAGTACTTC. It encodes CASSPDRPYEQYF. The entire variable domain, with the rest obtained from reference TRBV5-1 and TRBJ2-7, is as follows: KAGVTQTPRYLIKTRGQQVTLSCSPISGHRSVSWYQQTPGQGLQFLFEYFSETQRNKGNFPGRFSGRQFSNSRSEMNVSTLELGDSALYLCASSPDRPYEQYFGPGTRLTVT.

V and J are TRBV29-1 and TRBJ2-7; 7 bases are a match to TRBD1. The CDR3 is 14 amino acids. Trimming cost V 6 bases and J 3 bases; bases outside gene matches: 11. Germline values: CDR1 SQVTM, CDR2 ANQGSEA. The CDR3 nucleotides read TGCAGCGTGGCATCGACAGGGTCTTTCTACGAGCAGTACTTC. This encodes CSVASTGSFYEQYF.

A remark on this clone: The same CDR3 arises from other DNA sequences in this sample as well. This chain uses TRBV5-1 with TRBJ2-5, with 7 bases lining up with TRBD1. The length of the CDR3 is 14 residues. Per the germline V gene, CDR1 is SGHRS and CDR2 is YFSETQ. Germline trimming cut 4 bases from V and 3 bases from J; bases unmatched to any gene: 6. In DNA form, the CDR3 reads TGCGCCAGCAGCCGTGGACAGGCCGAAGAGACCCAGTACTTC. Protein: CASSRGQAEETQYF.

The V gene is TRBV30, the J gene TRBJ1-1, with D perhaps matching TRBD1 (5 bases). CDR1 and CDR2 from the germline V gene are GTSNPN and SVGIG (reference sequence). The CDR3 loop spans 13 amino acids. V gave up 2 bases and J gave up 3 bases, with 10 bases separating them. The CDR3 region has the DNA TGTGCCTGGAGTCGGGGGTTGGACACTGAAGCTTTCTTT. Encoded protein: CAWSRGLDTEAFF.